A single sample is the source of the 11 T cell receptor beta chains below, sequenced in a study of T cells in Graves' hyperthyroidism and ophthalmopathy. Regions amplified from RNA transcripts were the TCR beta CDR3 regions. In the first-round RT-PCR of the TCR CDR3, the HTBI primer set was used. TCRdb passed the multiplex PCR reads through MiXCR, listing each CDR3 protein once. The profile covers approximately 600,000 distinct CDR3 sequences, with about 14% appearing a single time and 4% to 5.5% taken by the ten largest. Sequencing used blood. These receptors were obtained from a woman aged 40 to 49 with Graves' ophthalmopathy.

This clonotype was seen a handful of times. The junction shows a germline mismatch at one end, possibly a read error. The rearrangement links TRBV7-6 to TRBJ2-6, with TRBD2 as a possible D gene (5 bases). Germline V gene data show CDR1 as SGHVS and CDR2 as FNYEAQ. The CDR3 sequence is 15 residues long. CDR3 protein: CANSPGSAGANVLTF. The DNA of the CDR3 is TGTGCCAACAGCCCGGGATCCGCTGGGGCCAACGTCCTGACTTTC.

This clonotype has ten or more counts. The chain employs TRBV2 and TRBJ2-5; perhaps TRBD1 as D (6 bases). Trimming took 4 bases from V and 4 from J, leaving 10 bases between them. Germline V gene sequence: CDR1 SNHLY, CDR2 FYNNEI. This CDR3 spans 13 amino acids. The CDR3 here is CASSVLDRETQYF. CDR3 bases: TGTGCCAGCAGTGTATTGGACAGAGAGACCCAGTACTTC.

This clonotype was seen ten or more times. This chain joins TRBV6-2 or TRBV6-3 and TRBJ2-7; D is unclear. Trimming removed 2 bases at V and 6 bases at J, with 8 bases between. The CDR3 covers 12 residues. CDR1 is MNHEY and CDR2 is SVGEGT in the germline V gene. The CDR3, as DNA: TGTGCCAGCAGTTACCTGGTAAGCGAGCAGTACTTC. This codes for CASSYLVSEQYF.

There are many counts of this clonotype. The rearrangement links TRBV28 to TRBJ1-1, with TRBD1 identical over 10 bases. Germline V gene sequence: CDR1 MDHEN, CDR2 SYDVKM. CDR3 length: 15 residues. With 5 bases clipped from V and 5 bases from J, the junction kept 8 bases outside the gene matches. CDR3 protein: CASSRGDRGRTEAFF. CDR3 coding DNA: TGTGCCAGCAGTCGGGGGGACAGGGGAAGGACTGAAGCTTTCTTT.

The chain joins TRBV20-1 to TRBJ2-5; 15 nucleotides match TRBD2. This CDR3 contains 16 residues. CDR1 DFQATT and CDR2 SNEGSKA come from the germline V gene (reference sequence). V gave up 4 bases and J gave up 2 bases; unmatched junction bases: 5. The CDR3 reads CSATGTSGRWQETQYF. CDR3 nucleotide sequence: TGCAGTGCTACCGGGACTAGCGGGAGGTGGCAAGAGACCCAGTACTTC.

This clonotype was counted between two and nine times. The gene calls are TRBV7-2 and TRBJ2-3; D uncertain. Per the germline V gene, CDR1 is SGHTA and CDR2 is FQGNSA. The CDR3 length is 11 residues. The V and J ends lost 5 bases and 6 bases respectively, with 6 bases between them. The CDR3 loop is CASSRSDTQYF. The CDR3 DNA reads as TGTGCCAGCAGCCGGTCGGATACGCAGTATTTT.

This clonotype was detected many times. The CDR3 carries no conserved terminal phenylalanine or tryptophan, so it likely arises from a read error. The V gene is TRBV28, the J gene TRBJ1-1; 9 bases match TRBD1. Trimming at V came to 7 bases and at J to 6 bases, leaving 12 bases not matched to a gene. Germline-derived CDR1 and CDR2 are MDHEN and SYDVKM. The CDR3 is 15 residues long. The CDR3 reads CASTTEGQGAPEAFS. CDR3 DNA sequence: TGTGCCAGCACCACGGAGGGACAGGGAGCCCCTGAAGCTTTCTCT.

This clonotype was seen at least ten times. This chain uses TRBV15 with TRBJ1-1, with D unresolved. V dropped 3 bases and J dropped 6 bases, with 11 bases sitting between them. Germline CDR1 LNHNV, CDR2 YYDKDF (reference sequence). The CDR3 spans 13 residues. The CDR3 protein is CATSSGVVAEAFF. For the CDR3, the DNA is TGTGCCACCAGCAGTGGGGTAGTGGCTGAAGCTTTCTTT.

The sample holds many counts of this clonotype. The chain joins TRBV28 to TRBJ2-5; D may be TRBD1 or TRBD2 (5 bases each). The CDR3 spans 15 residues. The V gene lost 4 bases and the J gene lost 7 bases, with 19 bases spanning the gap. Germline V gene sequence: CDR1 MDHEN, CDR2 SYDVKM. As DNA, the CDR3 is TGTGCCAGCAGTTCCACGGGACCCACCACCGGGACCCAGTACTTC. Translated: CASSSTGPTTGTQYF.

The sample holds many counts of this clonotype. The chain carries TRBV20-1 and TRBJ2-7; 9 bases line up with TRBD2. Germline CDR1 and CDR2: DFQATT and SNEGSKA (reference sequence). The V segment lost 5 bases and the J segment 4 bases; nucleotides outside the gene matches: 6. CDR3 length equals 13 residues. DNA for the CDR3: TGCAGTGCTGAGCGGGAGGCGGGATACGAGCAGTACTTC. Translation: CSAEREAGYEQYF.

CDR3: CASRSGTGSTEAFF. The CDR3 nucleotides are TGTGCCAGCAGGTCCGGGACAGGAAGCACTGAAGCTTTCTTT. This chain joins TRBV6-2 or TRBV6-3 and TRBJ1-1; 8 bases align to TRBD1. Per germline, CDR1 MNHEY and CDR2 SVGEGT. The J segment lost 4 bases and the V segment lost 6 bases, leaving 7 bases of the junction unmatched. This CDR3 comprises 14 residues.